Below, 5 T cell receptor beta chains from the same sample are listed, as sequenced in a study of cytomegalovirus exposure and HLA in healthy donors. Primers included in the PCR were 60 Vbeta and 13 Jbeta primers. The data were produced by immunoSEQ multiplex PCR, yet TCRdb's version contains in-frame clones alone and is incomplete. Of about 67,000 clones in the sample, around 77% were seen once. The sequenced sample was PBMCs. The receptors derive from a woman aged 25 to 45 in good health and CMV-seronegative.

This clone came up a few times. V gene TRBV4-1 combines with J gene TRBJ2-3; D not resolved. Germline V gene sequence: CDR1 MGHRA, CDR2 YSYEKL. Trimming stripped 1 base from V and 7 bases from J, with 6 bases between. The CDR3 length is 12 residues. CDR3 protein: CASSQVSNTQYF. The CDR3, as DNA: TGCGCCAGCAGCCAAGTTAGTAATACGCAGTATTTT.

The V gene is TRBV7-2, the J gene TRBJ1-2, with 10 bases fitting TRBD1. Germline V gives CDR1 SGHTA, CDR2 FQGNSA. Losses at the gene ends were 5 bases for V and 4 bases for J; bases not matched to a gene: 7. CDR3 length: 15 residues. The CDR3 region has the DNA TGTGCCAGCAGCGCCAGGACAGGGGGGGCCTATGGCTACACCTTC. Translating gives CASSARTGGAYGYTF. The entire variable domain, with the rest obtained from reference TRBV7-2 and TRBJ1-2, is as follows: GAGVSQSPSNKVTEKGKDVELRCDPISGHTALYWYRQSLGQGLEFLIYFQGNSAPDKSGLPSDRFSAERTGGSVSTLTIQRTQQEDSAVYLCASSARTGGAYGYTFGSGTRLTVV.

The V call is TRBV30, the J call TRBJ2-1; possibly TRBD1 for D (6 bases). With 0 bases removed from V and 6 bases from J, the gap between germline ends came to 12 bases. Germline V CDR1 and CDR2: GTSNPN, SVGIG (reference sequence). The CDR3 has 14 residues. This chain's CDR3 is CAWSVGAGANEQFF. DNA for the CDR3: TGTGCCTGGAGTGTTGGAGCAGGGGCCAATGAGCAGTTCTTC.

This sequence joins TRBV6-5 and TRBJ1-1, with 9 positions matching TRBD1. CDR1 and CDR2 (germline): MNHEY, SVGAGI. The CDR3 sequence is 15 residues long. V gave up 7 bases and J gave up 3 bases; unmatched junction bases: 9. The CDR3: CASTTGGAGDTEAFF. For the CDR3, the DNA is TGTGCCAGCACTACAGGGGGCGCGGGGGACACTGAAGCTTTCTTT.

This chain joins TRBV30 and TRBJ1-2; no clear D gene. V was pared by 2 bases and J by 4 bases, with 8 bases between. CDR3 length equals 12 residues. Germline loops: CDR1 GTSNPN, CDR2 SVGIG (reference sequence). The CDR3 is CAWSQQRYGYTF. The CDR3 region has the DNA TGTGCCTGGAGTCAACAACGCTATGGCTACACCTTC.